Given below is one T cell receptor beta chain in context. The sample is drawn from a study of post-analysis software for immune sequencing data. Unique molecular identifiers tagged the TCR beta cDNA libraries. TCRdb re-called the PCR reads with MiXCR, one entry per CDR3 protein. The sample carries roughly 800,000 distinct CDR3 sequences, roughly 50% recorded once. This sequence originates from a girl under 18 with multiple sclerosis. What was sequenced was blood.

In DNA, the CDR3 is TGTGCCAGCGCTTCCACAGGGGGCGAAAAACTGTTTTTT. It is translated as CASASTGGEKLFF. This chain uses TRBV7-9 with TRBJ1-4; the match to TRBD1 covers 9 bases. Trimming removed 8 bases from V and 8 bases from J; junction bases left unmatched: 6. The CDR3 covers 13 residues. The V gene's germline CDR1 is SEHNR and CDR2 FQNEAQ (reference sequence).